Given below is one T cell receptor (beta chain) in context. Its antigen is not yet known. No per-base quality is available; no much larger clone lies one base away. The roughly 42 donors, aged roughly 6 to 90 years, were systemically healthy Caucasian individuals from Russia. Ten milliliters of peripheral blood were drawn from each donor into EDTA-treated Vacutainer tubes. Ficoll-Paque density-gradient centrifugation was used to isolate PBMCs, with at least 7 million per sample. Trizol reagent was used to extract total RNA from PBMCs, with at least 6 micrograms per sample. Naive CD45RAhigh/CD27high T cell percentages were measured by flow cytometry on a PBMC aliquot from every donor. This sample stems from a study of blood T cells in healthy people across ages (dated by TCRdb to the mid-2010s). The study in broad terms: In model experiments, roughly one uniquely barcoded TCR beta cDNA molecule per two T cells was captured by template switching. Using deep sequencing normalized with unique cDNA molecular identifiers, the study measured how TCR beta repertoire diversity changes with age. Four age groups were formed from the donors: young (average approximately 15 years), middle-aged (less than 40), aged (roughly 58) and long-lived (about 80). To avoid experimental bias, donors of different ages were spread randomly across the sequencing lanes. The study analyzed two additional independent replicas of 1 million unique cDNA reads from the same blood draw for two donors, one aged 18 to 29 and one aged 80 or older.

CDR1 and CDR2 are drawn from the germline V gene (reference sequence): LGHDT, YNNKEL. The CDR3 spans 12 residues, from the cysteine through the phenylalanine. Just the 36-base CDR3 DNA is kept, in frame starting at base 1. The germline ends are 12 bases apart after V is trimmed by 0 bases and J by 15 bases. Beyond this particular receptor, the publication reports: Observed TCR beta diversity per million T cells fell roughly linearly with age, and a significant reduction was already apparent by age roughly 40. There was a strong correlation between observed TCR beta diversity and the percentage of naive T cells measured by flow cytometry. Conclusive comparison of naive and antigen-experienced compartments was prevented by the profiling of bulk unsorted PBMCs. Compared with the aged group, the long-lived group had more naive CD4+ T cells, fewer expanded clones and increased TCR diversity, a pattern suggesting age selection. Because donor CMV infection status was unknown, age-related changes in expanded clonotypes were potentially confounded. Total diversity estimates from one million sequenced T cells were considered lower bounds and underestimates.

Library preparation used 5' RACE. The second PCR ran for roughly 6 to 11 cycles and used a J-beta primer mix along with a sample-barcoded 5' primer. A unique molecular identifier was introduced onto each TCR beta cDNA molecule by a template-switch 5' adaptor carrying 12 random nucleotides. At least 3 million CDR3-containing paired-end reads were obtained from each sample. The Mint cDNA synthesis kit, primed by a TRBC-specific oligonucleotide, was used to synthesize first-strand cDNA from all RNA. All cDNA was treated with uracil-DNA glycosylase and then went through a first 18-cycle PCR with the universal primers M1SS and BC2_uni_R. As for the original processing: Normalization of each sample was performed by random selection of 1 million high-quality reads, each carrying a distinct molecular identifier. Reads with shared molecular identifiers were discarded instead of being binned into consensus sequences. MiTCR, set to a Q25 quality threshold and the strictest error-elimination algorithm, was used for CDR3 identification, clonotype clustering and error correction. A nonparametric unseen species model with Euler transformation was used to estimate lower-bound total TCR beta diversity. Using fastp trimming at Q25 and MiXCR clonotype assembly, TCRdb reanalyzed the public sequencing data and kept in-frame beta chains. A single entry per CDR3 protein holds the most common genes and DNA from its merged rows. These V and J calls originate from TCRdb's pipeline instead of the authors' own analysis. In all, the sample holds over 1,500,000 distinct CDR3 sequences, and about two fifths of those were seen once. The ten top clones hold roughly 23% of the sample.

This TCR came from a human donor in good health. The sample consisted of blood. The chain employs TRBV3-1 and TRBJ2-1; no confident D gene assignment can be made. For the CDR3, the sequence is CASSQDSRAAFF. The nucleotide sequence reads as follows: TGTGCCAGCAGCCAAGATAGCCGGGCTGCGTTCTTC.